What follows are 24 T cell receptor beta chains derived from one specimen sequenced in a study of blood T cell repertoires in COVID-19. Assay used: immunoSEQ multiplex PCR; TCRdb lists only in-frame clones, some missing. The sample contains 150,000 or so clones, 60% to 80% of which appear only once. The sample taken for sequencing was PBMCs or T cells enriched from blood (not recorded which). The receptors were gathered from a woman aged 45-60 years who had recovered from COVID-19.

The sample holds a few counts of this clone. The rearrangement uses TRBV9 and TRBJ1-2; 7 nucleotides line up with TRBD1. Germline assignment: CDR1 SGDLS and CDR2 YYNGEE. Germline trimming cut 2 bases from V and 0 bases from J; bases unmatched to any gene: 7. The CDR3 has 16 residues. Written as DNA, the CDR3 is TGTGCCAGCAGCGTGTTCGAGAGGGGGCCTAACTATGGCTACACCTTC. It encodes CASSVFERGPNYGYTF.

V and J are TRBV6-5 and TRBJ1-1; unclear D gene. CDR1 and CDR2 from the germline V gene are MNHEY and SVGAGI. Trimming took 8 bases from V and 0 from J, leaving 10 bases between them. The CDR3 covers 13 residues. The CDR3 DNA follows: TGTGCCAGCTCCACACAGATGAACACTGAAGCTTTCTTT. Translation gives CASSTQMNTEAFF.

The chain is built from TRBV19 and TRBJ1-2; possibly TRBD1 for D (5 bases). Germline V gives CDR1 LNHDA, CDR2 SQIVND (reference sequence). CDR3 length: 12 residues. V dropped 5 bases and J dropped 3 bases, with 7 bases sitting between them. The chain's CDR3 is CASSLRDYGYTF. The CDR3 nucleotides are TGTGCCAGTAGTCTCAGGGACTATGGCTACACCTTC. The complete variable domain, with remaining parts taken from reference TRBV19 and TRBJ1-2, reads DGGITQSPKYLFRKEGQNVTLSCEQNLNHDAMYWYRQDPGQGLRLIYYSQIVNDFQKGDIAEGYSVSREKKESFPLTVTSAQKNPTAFYLCASSLRDYGYTFGSGTRLTVV.

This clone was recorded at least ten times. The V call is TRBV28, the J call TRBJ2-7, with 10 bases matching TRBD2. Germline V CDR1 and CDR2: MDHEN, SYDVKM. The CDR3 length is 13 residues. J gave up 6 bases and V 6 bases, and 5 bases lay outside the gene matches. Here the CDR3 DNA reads TGTGCCAGCAGGCCTAGCGGGAGAGTCGAGCAGTACTTC. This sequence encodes CASRPSGRVEQYF.

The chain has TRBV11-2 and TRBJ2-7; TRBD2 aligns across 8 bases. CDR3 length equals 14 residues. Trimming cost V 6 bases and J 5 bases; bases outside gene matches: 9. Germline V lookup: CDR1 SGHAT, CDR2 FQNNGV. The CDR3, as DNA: TGTGCCAGCAGGGATCGGAGCGGGAGTAACGAGCAGTACTTC. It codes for CASRDRSGSNEQYF.

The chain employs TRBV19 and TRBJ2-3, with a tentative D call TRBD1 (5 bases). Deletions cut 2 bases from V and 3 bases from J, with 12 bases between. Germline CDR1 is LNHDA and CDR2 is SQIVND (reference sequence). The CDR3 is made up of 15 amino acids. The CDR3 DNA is TGTGCCAGTAGTATAACCGGGCAGGGAACAGATACGCAGTATTTT. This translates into CASSITGQGTDTQYF.

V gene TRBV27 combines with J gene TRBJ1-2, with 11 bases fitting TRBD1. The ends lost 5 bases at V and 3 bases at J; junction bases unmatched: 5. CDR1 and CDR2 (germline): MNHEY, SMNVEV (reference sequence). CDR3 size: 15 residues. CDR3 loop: CASSTRTGGDYGYTF. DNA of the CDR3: TGTGCCAGCAGTACTCGGACAGGGGGCGACTATGGCTACACCTTC.

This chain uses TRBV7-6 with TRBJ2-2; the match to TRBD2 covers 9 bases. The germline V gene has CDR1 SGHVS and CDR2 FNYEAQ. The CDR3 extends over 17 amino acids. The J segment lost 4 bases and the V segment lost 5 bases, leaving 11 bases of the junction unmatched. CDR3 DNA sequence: TGTGCCAGCAGCAGGCGGGCGGGAGGGTTAGGCACCGGGGAGCTGTTTTTT. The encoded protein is CASSRRAGGLGTGELFF.

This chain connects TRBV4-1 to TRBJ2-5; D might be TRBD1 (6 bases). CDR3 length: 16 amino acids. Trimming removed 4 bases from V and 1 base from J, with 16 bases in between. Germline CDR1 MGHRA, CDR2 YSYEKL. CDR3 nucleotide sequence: TGCGCCAGCAGCCCGCACCACAGGGCTGGCCAAGAGACCCAGTACTTC. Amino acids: CASSPHHRAGQETQYF.

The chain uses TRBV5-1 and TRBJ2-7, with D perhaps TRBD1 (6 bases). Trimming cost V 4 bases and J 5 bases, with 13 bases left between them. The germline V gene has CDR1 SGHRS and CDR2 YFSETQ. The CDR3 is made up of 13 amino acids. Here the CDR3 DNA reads TGCGCCAGCAGCCTCGAGGGGGTCGACGAGCAGTACTTC. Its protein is CASSLEGVDEQYF.

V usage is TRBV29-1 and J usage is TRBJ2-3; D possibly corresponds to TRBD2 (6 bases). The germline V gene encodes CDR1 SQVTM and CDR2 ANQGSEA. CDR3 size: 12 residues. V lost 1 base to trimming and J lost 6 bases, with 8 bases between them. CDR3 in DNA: TGCAGCGTTGAAGGTCTAGCGGATACGCAGTATTTT. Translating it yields CSVEGLADTQYF.

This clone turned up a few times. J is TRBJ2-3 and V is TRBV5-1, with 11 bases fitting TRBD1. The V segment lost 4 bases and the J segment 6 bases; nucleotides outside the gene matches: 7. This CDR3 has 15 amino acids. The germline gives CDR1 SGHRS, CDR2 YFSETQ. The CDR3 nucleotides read TGCGCCAGCAGCCCTGGACAGGGGGCGCGGGATACGCAGTATTTT. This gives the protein CASSPGQGARDTQYF.

This CDR3 reads CASSAGLAGQDEQFF. The CDR3 DNA follows: TGTGCCAGCTCAGCGGGACTAGCGGGGCAGGATGAGCAGTTCTTC. The chain carries TRBV18 and TRBJ2-1, with TRBD2 matching over 13 bases. V gave up 5 bases and J gave up 8 bases; unmatched junction bases: 6. Germline V CDR1 and CDR2: KGHSH, LQKENI. The CDR3 runs 15 residues.

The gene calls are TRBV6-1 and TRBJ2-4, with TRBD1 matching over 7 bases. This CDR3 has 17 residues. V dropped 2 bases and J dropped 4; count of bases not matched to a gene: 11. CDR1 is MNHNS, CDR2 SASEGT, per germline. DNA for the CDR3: TGTGCCAGCAGTGAATTTCCGTCCAGGACAGGAAAAAACATTCAGTACTTC. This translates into CASSEFPSRTGKNIQYF.

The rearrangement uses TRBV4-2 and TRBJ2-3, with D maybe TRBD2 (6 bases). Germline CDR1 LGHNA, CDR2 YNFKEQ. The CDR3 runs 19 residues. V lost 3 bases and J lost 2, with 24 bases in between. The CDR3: CASSHGTFTGGEYTDTQYF. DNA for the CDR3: TGTGCCAGCAGCCACGGGACTTTTACTGGCGGGGAGTACACAGATACGCAGTATTTT.

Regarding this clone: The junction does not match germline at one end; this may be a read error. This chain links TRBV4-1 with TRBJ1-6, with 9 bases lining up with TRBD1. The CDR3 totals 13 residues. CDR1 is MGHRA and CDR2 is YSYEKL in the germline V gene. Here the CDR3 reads CASSRRMRGQGPF. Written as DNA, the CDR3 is TGCGCCAGCAGCCGCCGGATGCGGGGACAGGGACCGTTT.

CDR3 loop: CASSLGRGARWNEQFF. The DNA for the CDR3 is TGTGCCAGCAGCTTAGGTCGGGGGGCGAGGTGGAATGAGCAGTTCTTC. The rearrangement uses TRBV7-3 and TRBJ2-1; perhaps TRBD2 as D (7 bases). V dropped 2 bases and J dropped 7 bases, with 18 bases sitting between them. The CDR3 sequence is 16 residues long. In germline, CDR1 is SGHTA, CDR2 FQGTGA. Supplemented by reference TRBV7-3 and TRBJ2-1, the full variable domain reads GAGVSQTPSNKVTEKGKYVELRCDPISGHTALYWYRQSLGQGPEFLIYFQGTGAADDSGLPNDRFFAVRPEGSVSTLKIQRTERGDSAVYLCASSLGRGARWNEQFFGPGTRLTVL.

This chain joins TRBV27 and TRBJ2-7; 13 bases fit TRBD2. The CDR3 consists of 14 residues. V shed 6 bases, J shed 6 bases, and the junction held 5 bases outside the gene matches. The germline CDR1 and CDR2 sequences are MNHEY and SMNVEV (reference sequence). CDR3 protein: CASRWTSGSVEQYF. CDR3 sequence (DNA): TGTGCCAGCAGATGGACTAGCGGGAGTGTCGAGCAGTACTTC.

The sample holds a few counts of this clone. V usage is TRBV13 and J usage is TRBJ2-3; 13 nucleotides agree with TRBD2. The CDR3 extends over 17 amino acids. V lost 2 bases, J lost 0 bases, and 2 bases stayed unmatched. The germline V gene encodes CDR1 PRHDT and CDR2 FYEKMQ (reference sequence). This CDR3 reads CASSLRLAGGSTDTQYF. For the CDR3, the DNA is TGTGCCAGCAGCTTACGACTAGCGGGGGGAAGCACAGATACGCAGTATTTT.

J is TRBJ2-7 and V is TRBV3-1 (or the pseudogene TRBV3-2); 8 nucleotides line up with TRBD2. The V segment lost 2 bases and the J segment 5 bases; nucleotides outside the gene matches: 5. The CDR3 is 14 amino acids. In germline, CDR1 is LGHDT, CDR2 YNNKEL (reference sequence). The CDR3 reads CASSQSGSPHEQYF. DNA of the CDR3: TGTGCCAGCAGCCAAAGCGGGAGTCCCCACGAGCAGTACTTC.

CDR3 protein: CASSPTGLYGYTF. The CDR3 region has the DNA TGTGCCAGCAGCCCTACAGGGCTCTATGGCTACACCTTC. The chain joins TRBV7-6 to TRBJ1-2, with D maybe TRBD1 (6 bases). The CDR3 is 13 residues long. Trimming stripped 5 bases from V and 4 bases from J, with 11 bases between. CDR1 and CDR2 (germline): SGHVS, FNYEAQ.

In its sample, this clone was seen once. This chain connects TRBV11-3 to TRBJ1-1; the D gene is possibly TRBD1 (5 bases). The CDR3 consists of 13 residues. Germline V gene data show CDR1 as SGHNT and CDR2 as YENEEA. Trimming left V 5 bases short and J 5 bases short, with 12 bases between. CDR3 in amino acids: CASSLRVGTEAFF. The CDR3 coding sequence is TGTGCCAGCAGCCTCAGGGTAGGAACTGAAGCTTTCTTT.

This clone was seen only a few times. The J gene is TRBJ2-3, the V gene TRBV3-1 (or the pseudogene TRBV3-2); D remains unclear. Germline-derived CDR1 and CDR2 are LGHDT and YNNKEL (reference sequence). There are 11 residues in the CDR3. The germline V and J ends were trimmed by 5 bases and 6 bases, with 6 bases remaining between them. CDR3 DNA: TGTGCCAGCAGCTCGTCGGATACGCAGTATTTT. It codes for CASSSSDTQYF.

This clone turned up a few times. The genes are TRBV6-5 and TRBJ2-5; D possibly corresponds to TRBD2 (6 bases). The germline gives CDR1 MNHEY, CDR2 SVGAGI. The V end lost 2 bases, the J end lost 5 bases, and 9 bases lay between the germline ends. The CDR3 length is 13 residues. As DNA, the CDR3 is TGTGCCAGCAGTTACGGGAGGTGGGAGACCCAGTACTTC. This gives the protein CASSYGRWETQYF.